This is a list of T cell receptor beta chains from one sample in a study of Ad26.COV2.S vaccination and SARS-CoV-2 variants. The data were produced by immunoSEQ multiplex PCR, yet TCRdb's version contains in-frame clones alone and is incomplete. Among about 680,000 clones listed, about 90% were seen once. Here the sequenced sample was peripheral blood, taken in a trial of Ad26.COV2.S vaccine versus placebo. The receptors were gathered from a person aged 18-65 years who received the Ad26.COV2.S COVID-19 vaccine or a placebo. Each CDR3 is given with its conserved first and last residue. Each record gives: clone size, D gene, V gene, J gene, CDR3 DNA, CDR3 protein. A D gene is named only where the DNA matches it firmly. Some rows mark clone size as missing; the rest say once, few, many or name a class of expanded clone.

>once|TRBD1|TRBV6-5|TRBJ1-1
TGTGCCAGCAGTTCTCCGACAGGGAGGTTGAGCACTGAAGCTTTCTTT
CASSSPTGRLSTEAFF
>.|.|TRBV18|TRBJ1-5
TGTGCCAGCTCACCAGATTATCAGGGTTTAAATCAGCCCCAGCATTTT
CASSPDYQGLNQPQHF
>.|.|TRBV7-2|TRBJ1-6
TGTGCCAGCAGCTTCGGGGGGACCTATAATTCACCCCTCCACTTT
CASSFGGTYNSPLHF
>once|.|TRBV29-1|TRBJ2-1
TGCAGCGTAGTGCGGGGGCCTCCGAATGAGCAGTTCTTC
CSVVRGPPNEQFF
>.|.|TRBV30|TRBJ1-5
TGTGCCTGGAGCCCTGGAAGTCAGCCCCAGCATTTT
CAWSPGSQPQHF
>.|.|TRBV6-6|TRBJ2-3
TGTGCCAGTTCCCTGGTGGATACGCAGTATTTT
CASSLVDTQYF
>once|.|TRBV5-6|TRBJ2-2
TGTGCCAGCAGCTTGTGGGCCGGATGGGACCCCGGGGAGCTGTTTTTT
CASSLWAGWDPGELFF
>.|.|TRBV5-4|TRBJ2-5
TGTGCCAGCAGCTTGGCATATTGGGGAGAGACCCAGTACTTC
CASSLAYWGETQYF
>.|.|TRBV5-1|TRBJ1-2
TGCGCCAGCAGCCGGGGGGATTCTAACTATGGCTACACCTTC
CASSRGDSNYGYTF
>.|TRBD2|TRBV3-1/TRBV3-2|TRBJ2-1
TGTGCCAGCAGCCAAGAATCGGGAGGGCAGTTCTTC
CASSQESGGQFF
>.|TRBD2|TRBV5-1|TRBJ2-3
TGCGCCAGCAGTCCGACTAGCGGGGTCACAGATACGCAGTATTTT
CASSPTSGVTDTQYF
>.|.|TRBV4-2|TRBJ1-2
TGTGCCAGCAGCCCGGAGAGGGGGTCTGGCTACACCTTC
CASSPERGSGYTF
>.|TRBD1|TRBV12-3/TRBV12-4|TRBJ1-4
TGTGCCAGCAGTTTTGGGACAGGCGAAAAACTGTTTTTT
CASSFGTGEKLFF
>.|TRBD2|TRBV10-2|TRBJ2-7
TGCGCCAGCAGGCGGGAGCCCCACGAGCAGTACTTC
CASRREPHEQYF
>.|TRBD1|TRBV5-1|TRBJ2-2
TGCGCCAGCAGCCCCGGTGACAGGGGGCATACCGGGGAGCTGTTTTTT
CASSPGDRGHTGELFF
>.|.|TRBV5-1|TRBJ2-5
TGCGCCAGCAGCATGGGGACACTCCAAGAGACCCAGTACTTC
CASSMGTLQETQYF
>.|.|TRBV11-2|TRBJ2-5
TGTGCCAGCGGAAGGCAGATGGCCCCTAGGGAAGCGGAGACCCAGTACTTC
CASGRQMAPREAETQYF
>.|TRBD1|TRBV7-2|TRBJ1-5
TGTGCCAGCAGCTTTGGACAGGGCGTCTTTCAGCCCCAGCATTTT
CASSFGQGVFQPQHF
>few|.|TRBV4-2|TRBJ2-7
TGTGCCAGCAGCCAAAACACAGGTGCCTACGAGCAGTACTTC
CASSQNTGAYEQYF
>.|TRBD1|TRBV29-1|TRBJ1-1
TGCAGCGTCCGGGACAGGCTGAACACTGAAGCTTTCTTT
CSVRDRLNTEAFF
>.|.|TRBV5-1|TRBJ2-7
TGCGCCAGCAGCTTGGTGGGCTCCTACGAGCAGTACTTC
CASSLVGSYEQYF
>once|.|TRBV2|TRBJ1-4
TGTGCCAGCAGGGTCCCAAAGGACGGGAACAATGAAAAACTGTTTTTT
CASRVPKDGNNEKLFF
>.|TRBD1|TRBV30|TRBJ1-2
TGTGCCTGGAGCATATCGACAGGGGGCGGCTACACCTTC
CAWSISTGGGYTF
>.|.|TRBV19|TRBJ2-3
TGTGCCAGCCGACAGTCTAGCACAGATACGCAGTATTTT
CASRQSSTDTQYF
>.|TRBD2|TRBV25-1|TRBJ2-5
TGTGCCAGCAGTGAATTCCGGGGAGGGGAGACCCAGTACTTC
CASSEFRGGETQYF
>.|TRBD1|TRBV7-9|TRBJ2-2
TGTGCCAGCAGCTTAGCCCTACAGGGGGCTGAGGGGGAGCTGTTTTTT
CASSLALQGAEGELFF
>few|.|TRBV7-3|TRBJ1-5
TGTGCCAGCAGCTCCGGTAAAGATCAGCCCCAGCATTTT
CASSSGKDQPQHF
>.|TRBD1|TRBV6-5|TRBJ2-7
TGTGCCACCAAGACAGGGGGCGCCTTTTACGAGCAGTACTTC
CATKTGGAFYEQYF
>once|.|TRBV6-5|TRBJ1-1
TGTGCCAGCAGCCTGGGGGTAAGCACTGAAGCTTTCTTT
CASSLGVSTEAFF
>few|.|TRBV2|TRBJ1-6
TGTGCCAGCAGTGAAGTTGGACCCCTCCACTTT
CASSEVGPLHF
>once|TRBD2|TRBV24-1|TRBJ2-1
TGTGCCACCACCTCGGGCGGGGGGCTCTACAATGAGCAGTTCTTC
CATTSGGGLYNEQFF
>once|.|TRBV13|TRBJ2-7
TGTGCCAGCAGCTTCAGAGGGGCTTTCTACGAGCAGTACTTC
CASSFRGAFYEQYF
>.|TRBD1|TRBV2|TRBJ1-4
TGTGCCAGCAGTGAAGCGCTGGACAGGTATGAAAAACTGTTTTTT
CASSEALDRYEKLFF
>once|.|TRBV15|TRBJ2-1
TGTGCCACCAGCAGAGATAGCCTAGTAGAGCAGTTCTTC
CATSRDSLVEQFF
>.|TRBD1|TRBV27|TRBJ1-1
TGTGCCAGCAGTTTACGAGCAGGGGGCACTGAAGCTTTCTTT
CASSLRAGGTEAFF
>.|TRBD1|TRBV7-8|TRBJ1-2
TGTGCCAGCAGCCCACGGGACAGCGATGGCTACACCTTC
CASSPRDSDGYTF
>.|.|TRBV28|TRBJ1-5
TGTGCCAGCGGTAGGGCAGGGGGCAATCAGCCCCAGCATTTT
CASGRAGGNQPQHF
>.|.|TRBV30|TRBJ1-1
TGTGCCTGGGATAGGGCACAGAACACTGAAGCTTTCTTT
CAWDRAQNTEAFF
>.|.|TRBV14|TRBJ1-6
TGTGCCAGCAGCCAAGAAATGGTCGACTCACCCCTCCACTTT
CASSQEMVDSPLHF
>.|.|TRBV7-8|TRBJ2-3
TGTGCCAGCACCCCTTCGAGCAGGGGTGGAACAGATACGCAGTATTTT
CASTPSSRGGTDTQYF
>.|TRBD1|TRBV6-4|TRBJ2-7
TGTGCCAGCAGTGACTCTACCGCGACAGGGACGTACGAGCAGTACTTC
CASSDSTATGTYEQYF
>.|TRBD1|TRBV11-2|TRBJ1-2
TGTGCCAGCAGCCCTCGGGACAGCCTCTACTATGGCTACACCTTC
CASSPRDSLYYGYTF
>.|.|TRBV11-2|TRBJ2-5
TGTGCCAGCAGCTCAACAGGGTTGCGGGTGGAGACCCAGTACTTC
CASSSTGLRVETQYF
>.|.|TRBV14|TRBJ2-1
TGTGCCAGCAGCCAAGTGAAGCGTTCCTACAATGAGCAGTTCTTC
CASSQVKRSYNEQFF
>.|.|TRBV4-3|TRBJ1-2
TGCGCCAGCAGCCCAGGGGCAGGGGCTGGCTATGGCTACACCTTC
CASSPGAGAGYGYTF